The source of this T cell receptor beta chain is a study of T cell responses to AZD1222 COVID-19 vaccine. Study-level results: Spike-specific TCR breadth and depth went up after people got two AZD1222 doses. In the spike-specific TCR repertoire, nearly half reportedly target unmutated variant regions. Seropositive status at baseline applied to only six AZD1222 recipients. Every sample of the repertoires postdated the peak T cell response.

Clones were sequenced by immunoSEQ multiplex PCR, and TCRdb holds only the in-frame ones, with some missing. The sample lists about 84,000 clones, 70% to 90% seen once, with around 10% in the top ten. CDR1 and CDR2 from the germline V gene are SGHTS and YDEGEE. V was trimmed by 6 bases and J by 0 bases, leaving 10 bases between them. CDR3 length equals 14 residues. Comments on this clone: The target antigen is unknown.

The source is an adult who received the AZD1222 COVID-19 vaccine. Sequencing was performed on peripheral blood, taken 28 days after the second AZD1222 dose. This chain joins TRBV5-8 and TRBJ1-5; D is uncertain. For the CDR3, the DNA is TGTGCCAGCACCTCCGGAGGTAGCAATCAGCCCCAGCATTTT. As protein: CASTSGGSNQPQHF.